The clone carrying this T cell receptor (beta chain) was picked up a small number of times. In the original processing: Estimation of nucleated cell counts relied on the amplification of reference gene primers. Data came from immunoSEQ multiplex PCR; TCRdb stores just in-frame clones and leaves some out. The V and J calls and clone size come from that table; D and trimming were worked out from the DNA. The sample consists of fewer than 200,000 clones, around 89% of them appearing once. The J segment lost 3 bases and the V segment lost 5 bases, leaving 0 bases of the junction unmatched. Germline V lookup: CDR1 ENHRY, CDR2 SYGVKD. CDR3 length: 13 residues. This sample was included in a study of blood T cell repertoires in COVID-19. About the study: COVID-19 samples, acute and convalescent, were from the United States, Italy and Spain. PBMCs, B-cell-depleted T cells, or T cells were the source of the cDNA or gDNA that made up the material.

The material sequenced was peripheral blood. This sequence originates from a young man who had recovered from COVID-19. The chain combines TRBV10-3 with TRBJ1-4, with 7 bases matching TRBD1. The CDR3 DNA is TGTGCCATCAGTCAGGGGGCTAATGAAAAACTGTTTTTT. Translated, it gives CAISQGANEKLFF.